This T cell receptor (beta chain) was sequenced for a study of T cell responses to AZD1222 COVID-19 vaccine. Some clones are missing from TCRdb's copy, which holds only in-frame ones; the method was immunoSEQ multiplex PCR. The sample shows about 140,000 clones, 70% to 90% of them seen only once. Germline V gene sequence: CDR1 MNHEY, CDR2 SMNVEV (reference sequence). The CDR3 sequence is 16 residues long. The germline V and J ends were trimmed by 2 bases and 3 bases, with 16 bases remaining between them. Findings and caveats of the study: CD4 TCRs covered the whole spike, strongest at regions 160-218 and 743-854. Unmutated regions of variants are reportedly targeted by nearly half of spike-specific TCRs. Seropositivity was recorded at baseline in only a handful of AZD1222 recipients. Spike-specific TCR depth and breadth grew after two AZD1222 doses.

On this clone: Its antigen is unknown.

Sequencing used peripheral blood, obtained 28 days after the second AZD1222 dose. V gene TRBV27 combines with J gene TRBJ1-2, with no clear D. The receptor was derived from an adult who received the AZD1222 COVID-19 vaccine. CDR3 bases: TGTGCCAGCAGTTTAACAAGGAAAGCAAGCCACTATGGCTACACCTTC. Translating gives CASSLTRKASHYGYTF.